These T cell receptor beta chains were read from a single sample in a study of T cell responses to AZD1222 COVID-19 vaccine. Here immunoSEQ multiplex PCR was the method, and the copy in TCRdb shows in-frame clones only, minus some. The repertoire holds 150,000 or so clones, around 89% seen once, with 3% to 4% in the top ten. Sequences were derived from peripheral blood, sampled on day 0 of MenACWY control vaccination. Every receptor here comes from an adult in good health. Both conserved end residues are part of each CDR3. The D gene is left open where the match is weak. Part of the rows lack a size; the others show once, few, many or a class for expanded clones.

D gene: NA; J gene: TRBJ2-7; clone size: few; V gene: TRBV9; CDR3 protein: CASSARGRGGEQYF; CDR3 DNA: TGTGCCAGCAGCGCCCGGGGCAGGGGTGGCGAGCAGTACTTC
D gene: NA; J gene: TRBJ1-3; clone size: NA; V gene: TRBV7-9; CDR3 protein: CASSNGNTIYF; CDR3 DNA: TGTGCCAGCAGCAACGGAAACACCATATATTTT
D gene: NA; J gene: TRBJ1-1; clone size: NA; V gene: TRBV15; CDR3 protein: CATSRAATPAFF; CDR3 DNA: TGTGCCACCAGCAGAGCCGCTACCCCAGCTTTCTTT
D gene: NA; J gene: TRBJ2-6; clone size: NA; V gene: TRBV30; CDR3 protein: CAYPRTGGALVGANVLTF; CDR3 DNA: TGTGCCTACCCGAGGACCGGGGGCGCGTTGGTTGGGGCCAACGTCCTGACTTTC
D gene: TRBD1; J gene: TRBJ2-5; clone size: NA; V gene: TRBV13; CDR3 protein: CASSPDRAQETQYF; CDR3 DNA: TGTGCCAGCAGCCCTGACAGGGCGCAAGAGACCCAGTACTTC
D gene: NA; J gene: TRBJ2-1; clone size: NA; V gene: TRBV6-2/TRBV6-3; CDR3 protein: CASSYGWGGQFF; CDR3 DNA: TGTGCCAGCAGTTACGGGTGGGGCGGGCAGTTCTTC
D gene: NA; J gene: TRBJ2-5; clone size: NA; V gene: TRBV18; CDR3 protein: CASSPPMGETQYF; CDR3 DNA: TGTGCCAGCTCACCACCGATGGGAGAGACCCAGTACTTC
D gene: NA; J gene: TRBJ1-1; clone size: NA; V gene: TRBV30; CDR3 protein: CAWMPGLNTEAFF; CDR3 DNA: TGTGCCTGGATGCCGGGACTAAACACTGAAGCTTTCTTT
D gene: NA; J gene: TRBJ2-3; clone size: NA; V gene: TRBV10-3; CDR3 protein: CAISEILAAGDTQYF; CDR3 DNA: TGTGCCATCAGTGAGATACTAGCCGCCGGGGATACGCAGTATTTT
D gene: NA; J gene: TRBJ1-2; clone size: NA; V gene: TRBV5-6; CDR3 protein: CASSLGGAGYTF; CDR3 DNA: TGTGCCAGCAGCTTGGGGGGCGCCGGCTACACCTTC
D gene: TRBD1; J gene: TRBJ1-1; clone size: NA; V gene: TRBV19; CDR3 protein: CASSYSQDRVPTEAFF; CDR3 DNA: TGTGCCAGTAGCTATTCCCAGGACAGGGTCCCAACTGAAGCTTTCTTT
D gene: TRBD1; J gene: TRBJ1-2; clone size: NA; V gene: TRBV30; CDR3 protein: CAWAGTGGDGYTF; CDR3 DNA: TGTGCCTGGGCCGGGACAGGGGGCGATGGCTACACCTTC
D gene: NA; J gene: TRBJ1-5; clone size: NA; V gene: TRBV19; CDR3 protein: CASSIKGSSNQPQHF; CDR3 DNA: TGTGCCAGTAGTATAAAAGGTTCGAGCAATCAGCCCCAGCATTTT
D gene: NA; J gene: TRBJ1-1; clone size: NA; V gene: TRBV9; CDR3 protein: CASSKGSFSEAFF; CDR3 DNA: TGTGCCAGCAGTAAGGGGTCTTTTTCCGAAGCTTTCTTT
D gene: NA; J gene: TRBJ2-1; clone size: NA; V gene: TRBV3-1/TRBV3-2; CDR3 protein: CASSQRGEIEPIF; CDR3 DNA: TGTGCCAGCAGCCAACGAGGGGAGATTGAACCTATCTTC
D gene: NA; J gene: TRBJ2-1; clone size: NA; V gene: TRBV7-2; CDR3 protein: CASSLDRASYNEQFF; CDR3 DNA: TGTGCCAGCAGCTTAGACAGGGCCTCCTACAATGAGCAGTTCTTC
D gene: TRBD2; J gene: TRBJ2-7; clone size: NA; V gene: TRBV29-1; CDR3 protein: CSVDLAGGWREQYF; CDR3 DNA: TGCAGCGTTGACCTAGCGGGAGGGTGGCGCGAGCAGTACTTC
D gene: NA; J gene: TRBJ2-1; clone size: few; V gene: TRBV6-2/TRBV6-3; CDR3 protein: CASSYSPPEGLYNEQFF; CDR3 DNA: TGTGCCAGCAGTTACTCCCCTCCGGAGGGGTTGTACAATGAGCAGTTCTTC
D gene: NA; J gene: TRBJ1-2; clone size: NA; V gene: TRBV29-1; CDR3 protein: CSVELINYGYTF; CDR3 DNA: TGCAGCGTTGAGTTGATTAACTATGGCTACACCTTC
D gene: NA; J gene: TRBJ2-7; clone size: NA; V gene: TRBV20-1; CDR3 protein: CSARATTQQYF; CDR3 DNA: TGCAGTGCTAGAGCAACCACCCAGCAGTACTTC
D gene: NA; J gene: TRBJ2-5; clone size: NA; V gene: TRBV4-3; CDR3 protein: CASSQSAGAPQGTQYF; CDR3 DNA: TGCGCCAGCAGCCAATCCGCGGGGGCCCCTCAAGGGACCCAGTACTTC
D gene: NA; J gene: TRBJ1-4; clone size: NA; V gene: TRBV18; CDR3 protein: CASSPIREKLFF; CDR3 DNA: TGTGCCAGCTCACCAATCCGAGAAAAACTGTTTTTT
D gene: NA; J gene: TRBJ2-7; clone size: once; V gene: TRBV11-3; CDR3 protein: CASSRNLGGTYEQYF; CDR3 DNA: TGTGCCAGCAGCCGCAATCTGGGGGGAACTTACGAGCAGTACTTC
D gene: NA; J gene: TRBJ1-4; clone size: NA; V gene: TRBV11-3; CDR3 protein: CASSSSGGREKLFF; CDR3 DNA: TGTGCCAGCAGCTCTTCGGGGGGGCGTGAAAAACTGTTTTTT
D gene: NA; J gene: TRBJ2-1; clone size: NA; V gene: TRBV7-2; CDR3 protein: CASSLLTINEQFF; CDR3 DNA: TGTGCCAGCAGCTTATTGACTATCAATGAGCAGTTCTTC
D gene: TRBD1; J gene: TRBJ1-5; clone size: once; V gene: TRBV7-9; CDR3 protein: CATAGQGVGQPQHF; CDR3 DNA: TGTGCTACAGCGGGGCAGGGGGTTGGACAGCCCCAGCATTTT
D gene: NA; J gene: TRBJ2-3; clone size: NA; V gene: TRBV7-6; CDR3 protein: CASSQGGPDTQYF; CDR3 DNA: TGTGCCAGCAGCCAGGGGGGCCCAGATACGCAGTATTTT
D gene: NA; J gene: TRBJ2-3; clone size: NA; V gene: TRBV7-2; CDR3 protein: CASSSGLGDTQYF; CDR3 DNA: TGTGCCAGCAGCTCAGGGTTGGGAGATACGCAGTATTTT
D gene: NA; J gene: TRBJ2-7; clone size: NA; V gene: TRBV5-1; CDR3 protein: CASSSYEGRIYEQYF; CDR3 DNA: TGCGCCAGCAGCTCCTATGAGGGGCGCATCTACGAGCAGTACTTC
D gene: NA; J gene: TRBJ2-1; clone size: NA; V gene: TRBV7-2; CDR3 protein: CASSPPGKAYNEQFF; CDR3 DNA: TGTGCCAGCAGCCCCCCAGGGAAAGCCTACAATGAGCAGTTCTTC
D gene: NA; J gene: TRBJ2-3; clone size: NA; V gene: TRBV6-2/TRBV6-3; CDR3 protein: CASSYPPADTQYF; CDR3 DNA: TGTGCCAGCAGTTACCCCCCCGCGGATACGCAGTATTTT
D gene: TRBD1; J gene: TRBJ1-6; clone size: NA; V gene: TRBV19; CDR3 protein: CASRRQGSPLHF; CDR3 DNA: TGTGCCAGTAGGCGACAGGGATCACCCCTCCACTTT
D gene: TRBD1; J gene: TRBJ1-3; clone size: once; V gene: TRBV9; CDR3 protein: CASSVGTGGVGNTIYF; CDR3 DNA: TGTGCCAGCAGCGTCGGGACAGGGGGCGTTGGAAACACCATATATTTT
D gene: TRBD1; J gene: TRBJ1-2; clone size: NA; V gene: TRBV6-6; CDR3 protein: CASSDRGWKSYTF; CDR3 DNA: TGTGCCAGCAGTGACAGGGGATGGAAGAGCTACACCTTC
D gene: TRBD1; J gene: TRBJ1-5; clone size: NA; V gene: TRBV7-8; CDR3 protein: CASSFLTGDNQPQHF; CDR3 DNA: TGTGCCAGCAGCTTTCTTACAGGGGACAATCAGCCCCAGCATTTT